This T cell receptor (beta chain) appears in the sequencing data of a study of cytomegalovirus exposure and HLA in healthy donors. The study's findings and limits: In a later analysis, productive TCRs from donors in an Asian-associated ancestry cluster reportedly carried fewer N-insertions than the cohort mean.

The donors (healthy individuals) were bone marrow donors. With respect to this clone: The antigen remains unidentified.

Use of 60 Vbeta and 13 Jbeta primers characterized the PCR. Profiling relied on immunoSEQ multiplex PCR, and the TCRdb table lists in-frame clones only, not all of them. The repertoire holds about 140,000 clones, with around 80% as singletons. Losses at the gene ends were 6 bases for V and 0 bases for J; bases not matched to a gene: 13. The germline V gene has CDR1 SNHLY and CDR2 FYNNEI. The CDR3 is 18 amino acids. The genes are TRBV2 and TRBJ1-3; 8 nucleotides line up with TRBD1. Sequences were obtained from PBMCs. This TCR was recovered from a man in his thirties or forties in good health and CMV-seronegative. The CDR3 loop reads CASSPSGQGWNSGNTIYF. The DNA of the CDR3 is TGTGCCAGCAGCCCAAGCGGACAGGGCTGGAACTCTGGAAACACCATATATTTT.